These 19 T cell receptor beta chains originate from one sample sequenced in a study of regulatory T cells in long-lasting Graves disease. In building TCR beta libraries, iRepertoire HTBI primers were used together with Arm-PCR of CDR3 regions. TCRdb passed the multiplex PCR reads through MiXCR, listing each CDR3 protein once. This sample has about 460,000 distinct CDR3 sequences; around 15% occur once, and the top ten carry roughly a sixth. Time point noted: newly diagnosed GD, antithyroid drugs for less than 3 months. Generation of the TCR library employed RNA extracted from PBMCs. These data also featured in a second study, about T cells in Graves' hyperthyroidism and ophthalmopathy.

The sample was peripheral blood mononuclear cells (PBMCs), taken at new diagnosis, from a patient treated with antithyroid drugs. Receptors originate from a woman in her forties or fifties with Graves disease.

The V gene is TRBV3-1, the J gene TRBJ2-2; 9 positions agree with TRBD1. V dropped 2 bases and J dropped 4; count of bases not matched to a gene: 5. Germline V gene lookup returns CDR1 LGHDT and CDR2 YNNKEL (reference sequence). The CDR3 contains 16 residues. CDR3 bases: TGTGCCAGCAGCCAAACAGGGGGCGTCGGCACCGGGGAGCTGTTTTTT. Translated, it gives CASSQTGGVGTGELFF.

The CDR3 DNA reads TGTGCCAGCAGCCCGCGGGACAGGCCTCTTATGAACACTGAAGCTTTCTTT. Its translation: CASSPRDRPLMNTEAFF. The chain uses TRBV3-1 and TRBJ1-1; 8 bases line up with TRBD1. The length of the CDR3 is 17 residues. V lost 4 bases and J lost 0; bases outside the gene matches: 10. The germline CDR1 and CDR2 sequences are LGHDT and YNNKEL (reference sequence).

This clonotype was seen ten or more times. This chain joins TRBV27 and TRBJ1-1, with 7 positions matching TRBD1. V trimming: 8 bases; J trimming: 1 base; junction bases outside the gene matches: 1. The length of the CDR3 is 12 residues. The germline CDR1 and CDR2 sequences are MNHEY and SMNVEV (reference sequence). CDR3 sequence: CASYRGNTEAFF. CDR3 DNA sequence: TGTGCCAGCTACAGGGGGAACACTGAAGCTTTCTTT.

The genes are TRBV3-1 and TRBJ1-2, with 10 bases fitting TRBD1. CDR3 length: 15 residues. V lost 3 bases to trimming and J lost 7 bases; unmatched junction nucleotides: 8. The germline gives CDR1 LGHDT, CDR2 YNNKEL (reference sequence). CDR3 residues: CASSHPGTGAGGYTF. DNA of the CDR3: TGTGCCAGCAGCCACCCCGGGACAGGGGCTGGTGGCTACACCTTC.

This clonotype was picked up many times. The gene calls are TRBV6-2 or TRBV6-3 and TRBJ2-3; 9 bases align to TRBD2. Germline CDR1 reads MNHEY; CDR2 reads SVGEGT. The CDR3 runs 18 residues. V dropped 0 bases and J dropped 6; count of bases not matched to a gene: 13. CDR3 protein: CASSYSNVLAGYRDTQYF. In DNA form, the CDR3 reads TGTGCCAGCAGTTACTCCAACGTACTAGCGGGCTATCGTGATACGCAGTATTTT.

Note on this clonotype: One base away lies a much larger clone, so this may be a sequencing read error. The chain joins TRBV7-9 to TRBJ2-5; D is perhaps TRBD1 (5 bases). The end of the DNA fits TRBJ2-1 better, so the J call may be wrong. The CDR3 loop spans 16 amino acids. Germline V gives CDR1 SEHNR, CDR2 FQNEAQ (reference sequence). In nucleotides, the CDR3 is TGTGCCAGCAGCCAACCTGTGGGGCCAGGTCGCAATGAGCAGTTCTTC. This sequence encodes CASSQPVGPGRNEQFF.

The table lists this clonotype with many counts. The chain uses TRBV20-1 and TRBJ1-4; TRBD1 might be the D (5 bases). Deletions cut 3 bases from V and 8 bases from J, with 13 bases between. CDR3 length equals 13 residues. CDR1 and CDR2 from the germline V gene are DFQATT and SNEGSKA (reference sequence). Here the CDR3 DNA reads TGCAGTGCTAGGGGCCTCGGGACCGAAAAACTGTTTTTT. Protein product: CSARGLGTEKLFF.

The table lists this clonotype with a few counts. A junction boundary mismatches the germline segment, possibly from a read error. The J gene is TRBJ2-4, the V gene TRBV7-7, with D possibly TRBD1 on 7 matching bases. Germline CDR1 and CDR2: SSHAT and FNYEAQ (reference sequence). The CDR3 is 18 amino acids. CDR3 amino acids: CASSTARGANLAKNIQYF. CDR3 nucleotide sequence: TGTGCTAGCAGCACGGCCAGGGGGGCGAATCTAGCCAAAAACATTCAGTACTTC.

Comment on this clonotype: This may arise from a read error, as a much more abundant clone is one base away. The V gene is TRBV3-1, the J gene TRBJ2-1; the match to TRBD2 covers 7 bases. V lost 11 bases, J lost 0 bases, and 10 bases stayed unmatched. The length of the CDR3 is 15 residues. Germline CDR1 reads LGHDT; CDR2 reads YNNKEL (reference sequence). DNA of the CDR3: TGTGCCGGCAAAAGAGGCGGGAGCTCCTACAATGAGCAGTTCTTC. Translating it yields CAGKRGGSSYNEQFF.

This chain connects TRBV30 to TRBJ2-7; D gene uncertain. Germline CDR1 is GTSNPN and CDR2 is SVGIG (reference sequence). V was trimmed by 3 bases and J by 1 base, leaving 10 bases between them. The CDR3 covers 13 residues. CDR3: CAWSENTSYEQYF. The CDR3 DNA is TGTGCCTGGAGCGAGAATACTTCCTACGAGCAGTACTTC.

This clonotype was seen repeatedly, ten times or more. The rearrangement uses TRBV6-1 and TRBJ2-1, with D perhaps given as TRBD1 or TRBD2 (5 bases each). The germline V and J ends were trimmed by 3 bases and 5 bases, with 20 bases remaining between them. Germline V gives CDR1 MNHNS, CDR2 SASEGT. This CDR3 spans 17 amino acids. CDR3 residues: CASSEISVGEPDNEQFF. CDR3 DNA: TGTGCCAGCAGTGAGATAAGTGTGGGGGAACCCGACAATGAGCAGTTCTTC.

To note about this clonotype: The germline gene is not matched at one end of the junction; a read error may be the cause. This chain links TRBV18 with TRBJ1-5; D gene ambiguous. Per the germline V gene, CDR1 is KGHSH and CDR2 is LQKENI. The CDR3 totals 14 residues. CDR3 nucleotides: TGTGCCAGCTCACCAGTGGCAGGCAATCAGCCCCGGCATTTT. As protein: CASSPVAGNQPRHF.

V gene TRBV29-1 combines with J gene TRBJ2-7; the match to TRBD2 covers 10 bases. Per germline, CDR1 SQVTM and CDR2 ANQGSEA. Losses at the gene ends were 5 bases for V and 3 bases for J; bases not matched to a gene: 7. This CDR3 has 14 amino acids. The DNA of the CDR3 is TGCAGCGTTCGTTATAGCGGGGGGCACTACGAGCAGTACTTC. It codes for CSVRYSGGHYEQYF.

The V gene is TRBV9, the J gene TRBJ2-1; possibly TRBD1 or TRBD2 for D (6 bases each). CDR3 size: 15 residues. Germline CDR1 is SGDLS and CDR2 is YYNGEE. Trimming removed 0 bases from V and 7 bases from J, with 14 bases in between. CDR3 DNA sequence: TGTGCCAGCAGCGTAGGGGGGGCAGGCTTGAATGAGCAGTTCTTC. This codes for CASSVGGAGLNEQFF. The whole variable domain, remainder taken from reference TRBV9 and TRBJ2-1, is DSGVTQTPKHLITATGQRVTLRCSPRSGDLSVYWYQQSLDQGLQFLIQYYNGEERAKGNILERFSAQQFPDLHSELNLSSLELGDSALYFCASSVGGAGLNEQFFGPGTRLTVL.

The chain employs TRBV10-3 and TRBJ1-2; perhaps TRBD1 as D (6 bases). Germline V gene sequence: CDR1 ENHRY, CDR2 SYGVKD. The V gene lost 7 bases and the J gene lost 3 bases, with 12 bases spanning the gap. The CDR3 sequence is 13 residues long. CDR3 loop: CAINTGTDYGYTF. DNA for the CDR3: TGTGCCATCAATACAGGGACGGACTATGGCTACACCTTC.

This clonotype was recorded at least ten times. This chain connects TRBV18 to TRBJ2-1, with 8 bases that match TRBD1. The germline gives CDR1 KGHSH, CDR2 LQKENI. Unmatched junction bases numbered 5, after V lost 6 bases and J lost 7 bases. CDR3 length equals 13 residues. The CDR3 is CASSGQGTNEQFF. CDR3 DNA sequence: TGTGCCAGCTCCGGACAGGGCACGAATGAGCAGTTCTTC.

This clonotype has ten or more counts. CDR3 DNA: TGTGCCAGCAGTTTGATTAGTTCCCCCATTGGTGGTGAGCAGTTCTTC. Protein: CASSLISSPIGGEQFF. The chain joins TRBV28 to TRBJ2-1; D gene ambiguous. Germline V gene sequence: CDR1 MDHEN, CDR2 SYDVKM. Trimming took off 3 bases at V and 9 bases at J, with 21 bases between the two ends. This CDR3 is 16 amino acids long.

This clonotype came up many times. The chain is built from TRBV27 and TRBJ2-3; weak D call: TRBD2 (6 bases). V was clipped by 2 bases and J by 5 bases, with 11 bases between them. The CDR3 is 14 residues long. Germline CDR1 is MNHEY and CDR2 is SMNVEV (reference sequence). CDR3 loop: CASSLTLALDTQYF. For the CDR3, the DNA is TGTGCCAGCAGTTTAACGCTAGCGCTAGATACGCAGTATTTT.

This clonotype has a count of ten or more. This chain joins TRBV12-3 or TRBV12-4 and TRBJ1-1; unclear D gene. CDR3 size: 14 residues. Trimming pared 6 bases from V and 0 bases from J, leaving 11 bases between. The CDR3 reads CASSRRSLNTEAFF. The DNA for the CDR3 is TGTGCCAGCAGCCGTCGCAGCTTGAACACTGAAGCTTTCTTT.